Listed here are 11 T cell receptor beta chains from one sample, sequenced in a study of spatial heterogeneity in lung cancer. Findings and caveats of the study: One measure, the expanded intratumoral alpha and beta TCR count, tracked tumor mutation counts.

The antigens these receptors bind are not known. Via MiXCR, TCRdb re-called the 5' RACE reads, giving one row per CDR3 protein. The sample has some 14,000 distinct CDR3 sequences; more than 3% are singletons. As for time point: sample taken at primary tumor resection. The material sequenced was lung tumor tissue, taken at surgery. The origin of the receptors is a male donor with early-stage non-small cell lung cancer.

This clonotype was counted many times. The chain recombines TRBV20-1 with TRBJ2-7; 13 bases are a match to TRBD2. This CDR3 region has 16 residues. Per germline, CDR1 DFQATT and CDR2 SNEGSKA (reference sequence). The junction had 6 bases not matched to a gene; V was cut back by 4 bases and J by 0 bases. CDR3 sequence: CSATGTSGTSSYEQYF. The DNA of the CDR3 is TGCAGTGCTACCGGGACTAGCGGGACGTCCTCCTACGAGCAGTACTTC.

This clonotype has a count of ten or more. The chain has TRBV7-2 and TRBJ1-2; D is perhaps TRBD1 (6 bases). Germline assignment: CDR1 SGHTA and CDR2 FQGNSA. Trimming left V 4 bases short and J 2 bases short, with 11 bases between. The CDR3 sequence is 14 residues long. The CDR3 spells CASSSRQANYGYTF. The CDR3 region has the DNA TGTGCCAGCAGCTCCCGACAGGCGAACTATGGCTACACCTTC.

This clonotype has ten or more counts. The chain employs TRBV5-1 and TRBJ2-2, with D uncertain. The CDR3 has 15 residues. V was trimmed by 1 base and J by 2 bases, leaving 9 bases between them. Germline lookup yields CDR1 SGHRS and CDR2 YFSETQ. The CDR3 region has the DNA TGCGCCAGCAGCTTGATGGCCACTAACACCGGGGAGCTGTTTTTT. Its translation: CASSLMATNTGELFF.

Note on this clonotype: A much larger clone sits a single nucleotide away, making a read error possible. This rearrangement joins TRBV5-1 to TRBJ1-2, with a tentative D call TRBD1 (5 bases). Germline V gives CDR1 SGHRS, CDR2 YFSETQ. This CDR3 has 13 residues. DNA of the CDR3: TGCGCCAGCAGCTTGGGGGGCCACTATAGCTACACCTTC. The encoded protein is CASSLGGHYSYTF. The complete variable domain, with remaining parts taken from reference TRBV5-1 and TRBJ1-2, reads KAGVTQTPRYLIKTRGQQVTLSCSPISGHRSVSWYQQTPGQGLQFLFEYFSETQRNKGNFPGRFSGRQFSNSRSEMNVSTLELGDSALYLCASSLGGHYSYTFGSGTRLTVV.

In this sample, this clonotype turned up many times. The genes are TRBV3-1 and TRBJ2-1; no clear D. The CDR3 contains 16 residues. CDR1 and CDR2 (germline): LGHDT, YNNKEL (reference sequence). Trimming pared 5 bases from V and 0 bases from J, leaving 14 bases between. In nucleotides, the CDR3 is TGTGCCAGCAGCTCAACCCCCACCGGCTCCTACAATGAGCAGTTCTTC. Translating it yields CASSSTPTGSYNEQFF.

Remarks on this clonotype: Since a much larger clone is just one base distant, this may be a read error. The chain combines TRBV5-6 with TRBJ2-7; D is ambiguous. The CDR3 loop spans 14 amino acids. Germline V CDR1 and CDR2: SGHDT, YYEEEE. Trimming cost V 3 bases and J 2 bases, with 12 bases left between them. This chain's CDR3 is CASSSLQSPYEQYF. CDR3 in DNA: TGTGCCAGCAGCTCCCTACAGAGCCCCTACGAGCAGTACTTC.

This clonotype counts as medium-sized. The chain recombines TRBV5-1 with TRBJ1-1, with 8 bases fitting TRBD1. Looked up from germline, CDR1 is SGHRS and CDR2 is YFSETQ. With V trimmed by 4 bases and J by 4 bases, 3 bases remained unmatched. The CDR3 covers 13 residues. The CDR3 bases are TGCGCCAGCAGCGTAACAGGGGGCACTGAAGCTTTCTTT. Translating gives CASSVTGGTEAFF.

The rearrangement joins TRBV3-1 to TRBJ1-1; D is possibly TRBD1 (6 bases). Germline values: CDR1 LGHDT, CDR2 YNNKEL (reference sequence). Between the trimmed V and J ends, which lost 3 bases and 5 bases, there was a span of 13 bases. The CDR3 length is 14 residues. Here the CDR3 reads CASSHTTGWTEAFF. The CDR3 nucleotides read TGTGCCAGCAGCCACACCACAGGGTGGACTGAAGCTTTCTTT.

This clonotype was found many times. The chain has TRBV28 and TRBJ2-2; D remains ambiguous. Germline V gives CDR1 MDHEN, CDR2 SYDVKM. V shed 7 bases and J shed 1 base, with 16 bases lying between them. The CDR3 is 16 residues long. CDR3 protein: CASTPASDRNTGELFF. The CDR3, as DNA: TGTGCCAGCACCCCCGCGTCTGACCGGAACACCGGGGAGCTGTTTTTT.

This clonotype was seen many times. V gene TRBV19 combines with J gene TRBJ1-5; a weak D match, TRBD1 (5 bases). This CDR3 region has 15 residues. The V gene's germline CDR1 is LNHDA and CDR2 SQIVND (reference sequence). Trimming took 5 bases from V and 2 from J, leaving 13 bases between them. For the CDR3, the DNA is TGTGCCAGTAGTTTACAGGTTCTTCGCAATCAGCCCCAGCATTTT. It codes for CASSLQVLRNQPQHF.

The DNA for the CDR3 is TGTGCCACCAGTGCTGAAGGGGGCCGGACCGGGGAGCTGTTTTTT. The encoded protein is CATSAEGGRTGELFF. The chain is built from TRBV24-1 and TRBJ2-2, with 7 positions matching TRBD1. Trimming cost V 5 bases and J 5 bases; bases outside gene matches: 7. This CDR3 contains 15 residues. The germline gives CDR1 KGHDR, CDR2 SFDVKD.